Below are 21 T cell receptor beta chains sequenced from a single sample in a study of shared clonotypes between healthy human individuals. The protocol was immunoSEQ multiplex PCR, while the TCRdb copy is restricted to in-frame clones and leaves out a portion. The sample records 2 million to 3 million clones, around 94% being singletons. Material: naive CD4+ T cells sorted from blood. Documented subset: CD45RA+ positively selected. All receptors derive from a man between 18 and 35 years old in good health.

This clone was counted only a few times. The sample holds other DNA sequences that translate to the same CDR3. The chain uses TRBV19 and TRBJ1-5; 7 bases fit TRBD1. Germline CDR1 and CDR2: LNHDA and SQIVND (reference sequence). The CDR3 contains 15 residues. With V trimmed by 1 base and J by 2 bases, 2 bases remained unmatched. Here the CDR3 reads CASSIGGGGNQPQHF. The CDR3 DNA reads TGTGCCAGTAGTATAGGAGGGGGCGGCAATCAGCCCCAGCATTTT.

This clone was counted a few times. The chain combines TRBV6-1 with TRBJ1-2; D is ambiguous. Trimming took 5 bases from V and 5 from J, leaving 12 bases between them. This CDR3 is built from 13 residues. Germline V CDR1 and CDR2: MNHNS, SASEGT. CDR3 DNA: TGTGCCAGCAGTCAGTTTTTTGAATATGGCTACACCTTC. As protein: CASSQFFEYGYTF.

In this sample, this clone turned up a few times. The CDR3 loop reads CASSPVAGVNTEAFF. As DNA, the CDR3 is TGTGCCAGCTCACCTGTGGCAGGTGTGAACACTGAAGCTTTCTTT. J is TRBJ1-1 and V is TRBV18; no firm D call. V lost 3 bases and J 0 bases, leaving 11 bases between the germline ends. The CDR3 runs to 15 residues. Germline V gene lookup returns CDR1 KGHSH and CDR2 LQKENI.

The V call is TRBV28, the J call TRBJ1-2; 9 nucleotides line up with TRBD1. CDR3 size: 14 residues. The V segment lost 5 bases and the J segment 8 bases; nucleotides outside the gene matches: 9. Per germline, CDR1 MDHEN and CDR2 SYDVKM. The CDR3 DNA reads as TGTGCCAGCAGTCGGGGACAGGGCCCGAGGGGCTACACCTTC. This sequence encodes CASSRGQGPRGYTF.

The chain carries TRBV7-2 and TRBJ1-3; a weak D match, TRBD1 (5 bases). The CDR3 has 15 amino acids. Germline CDR1 is SGHTA and CDR2 is FQGNSA. V lost 6 bases, J lost 0 bases, and 12 bases lay in between. For the CDR3, the DNA is TGTGCCAGCAGTTCCGACAGCGTCTCTGGAAACACCATATATTTT. It yields the protein CASSSDSVSGNTIYF.

V gene TRBV5-4 combines with J gene TRBJ1-6; possibly TRBD1 for D (5 bases). The CDR3 sequence is 15 residues long. The germline V gene has CDR1 SGHNT and CDR2 YYREEE (reference sequence). The germline V and J ends were trimmed by 0 bases and 8 bases, with 12 bases remaining between them. The CDR3 nucleotides are TGTGCCAGCAGCTTGGGGGGGTTAAGGGATTCACCCCTCCACTTT. Its translation is CASSLGGLRDSPLHF. The variable domain in full, with the rest retrieved from reference TRBV5-4 and TRBJ1-6, is ETGVTQSPTHLIKTRGQQVTLRCSSQSGHNTVSWYQQALGQGPQFIFQYYREEENGRGNFPPRFSGLQFPNYSSELNVNALELDDSALYLCASSLGGLRDSPLHFGNGTRLTVT.

The chain couples TRBV5-4 to TRBJ2-1; 8 nucleotides line up with TRBD2. The junction had 6 bases not matched to a gene; V was cut back by 3 bases and J by 4 bases. This CDR3 spans 15 amino acids. From germline, CDR1 is SGHNT and CDR2 YYREEE (reference sequence). The CDR3 DNA is TGTGCCAGCAGCTCTCCGGGGGGGCTATACAATGAGCAGTTCTTC. It encodes CASSSPGGLYNEQFF.

The chain carries TRBV27 and TRBJ2-5; no clear D. CDR3 length equals 14 residues. The V and J ends lost 6 bases and 5 bases respectively, with 16 bases between them. Germline CDR1 and CDR2: MNHEY and SMNVEV (reference sequence). Here the CDR3 reads CASSATRVIETQYF. Here the CDR3 DNA reads TGTGCCAGCAGCGCGACACGGGTCATTGAGACCCAGTACTTC.

J is TRBJ2-5 and V is TRBV7-8, with 8 bases fitting TRBD2. In germline, CDR1 is SGHVS, CDR2 FQNEAQ. CDR3 length equals 15 residues. The V segment lost 5 bases and the J segment 4 bases; nucleotides outside the gene matches: 9. The CDR3 loop reads CASSPRGGSGETQYF. CDR3 DNA: TGTGCCAGCAGCCCCCGGGGGGGAAGCGGAGAGACCCAGTACTTC.

Here the CDR3 DNA reads TGCGCCAGCAGCTATAGCGGGGGGGCTGCAGATACGCAGTATTTT. Protein sequence: CASSYSGGAADTQYF. The chain joins TRBV5-1 to TRBJ2-3; 11 nucleotides match TRBD2. Germline-derived CDR1 and CDR2 are SGHRS and YFSETQ. The CDR3 contains 15 residues. With 3 bases clipped from V and 4 bases from J, the junction kept 4 bases outside the gene matches.

Turning to this clone: Other nucleotide sequences from this sample produce the same CDR3. This chain uses TRBV5-1 with TRBJ2-5; perhaps D is TRBD1 or TRBD2 (6 bases each). Trimming removed 4 bases at V and 5 bases at J, with 9 bases between. Germline V gene data show CDR1 as SGHRS and CDR2 as YFSETQ. The CDR3 consists of 12 residues. The chain's CDR3 is CASSEGGETQYF. CDR3 nucleotides: TGCGCCAGCAGCGAGGGGGGCGAGACCCAGTACTTC.

This CDR3 reads CASSLGDTGELFF. CDR3 in DNA: TGTGCCAGCAGCTTAGGGGACACCGGGGAGCTGTTTTTT. This chain links TRBV7-8 with TRBJ2-2; D is uncertain. Deletions cut 1 base from V and 3 bases from J, with 3 bases between. CDR3 length: 13 amino acids. CDR1 and CDR2 from the germline V gene are SGHVS and FQNEAQ.

The genes are TRBV18 and TRBJ2-2; TRBD2 matches at 7 bases. V was pared by 3 bases and J by 1 base, with 8 bases of the junction left unmatched. The CDR3 extends over 17 amino acids. CDR1 and CDR2 (germline): KGHSH, LQKENI. The CDR3 bases are TGTGCCAGCTCACCCTCCGCGCTAGCGGTGAACACCGGGGAGCTGTTTTTT. Translating gives CASSPSALAVNTGELFF.

This chain links TRBV30 with TRBJ1-6; D gene ambiguous. Trimming left V 4 bases short and J 6 bases short, with 10 bases between. In germline, CDR1 is GTSNPN, CDR2 SVGIG (reference sequence). The CDR3 contains 13 residues. This CDR3 is CAWMVGSNSPLHF. CDR3 DNA: TGTGCCTGGATGGTGGGGAGTAATTCACCCCTCCACTTT.

The rearrangement joins TRBV11-3 to TRBJ1-3; D uncertain. Trimming took off 5 bases at V and 0 bases at J, with 14 bases between the two ends. Germline CDR1 is SGHNT and CDR2 is YENEEA. CDR3 length: 16 amino acids. This chain's CDR3 is CASSPDFGTSGNTIYF. DNA of the CDR3: TGTGCCAGCAGCCCCGATTTCGGCACCTCTGGAAACACCATATATTTT.

The chain employs TRBV28 and TRBJ2-7; 8 positions agree with TRBD1. V gave up 10 bases and J gave up 2 bases; unmatched junction bases: 7. Looked up from germline, CDR1 is MDHEN and CDR2 is SYDVKM. The CDR3 is 13 amino acids. The CDR3 DNA sequence: TGTGCCACCCAGGACAGGGTTACCTACGAGCAGTACTTC. It encodes CATQDRVTYEQYF.

This chain uses TRBV28 with TRBJ1-1, with TRBD1 matching over 7 bases. The V and J ends lost 3 bases and 11 bases, in that order; junction bases with no gene match: 12. Per the germline V gene, CDR1 is MDHEN and CDR2 is SYDVKM. This CDR3 is built from 14 residues. This chain's CDR3 is CASSLSTGAGWAFF. The CDR3 DNA follows: TGTGCCAGCAGTTTGTCTACAGGGGCTGGATGGGCTTTCTTT.

CDR3: CASSLGALETGELFF. In DNA, the CDR3 is TGTGCCAGCAGCTTAGGGGCCCTAGAGACCGGGGAGCTGTTTTTT. V usage is TRBV11-2 and J usage is TRBJ2-2; D remains unclear. The V end was cut by 1 base, the J end by 5 bases, with 11 bases between. The length of the CDR3 is 15 residues. Germline V gives CDR1 SGHAT, CDR2 FQNNGV.

Note on this clone: Additional DNA sequences in this sample encode the identical CDR3. CDR3 sequence (DNA): TGTGCCAGCAGAGACGATAGCAATCAGCCCCAGCATTTT. Translation: CASRDDSNQPQHF. The chain uses TRBV2 and TRBJ1-5; D ambiguous. CDR1 SNHLY and CDR2 FYNNEI come from the germline V gene. The CDR3 length is 13 residues. Trimming removed 6 bases at V and 0 bases at J, with 6 bases between. Filled out from reference TRBV2 and TRBJ1-5, the complete variable domain reads EPEVTQTPSHQVTQMGQEVILRCVPISNHLYFYWYRQILGQKVEFLVSFYNNEISEKSEIFDDQFSVERPDGSNFTLKIRSTKLEDSAMYFCASRDDSNQPQHFGDGTRLSIL.

Of note for this clone: At the DNA level, this CDR3 is encoded by other sequences in the same sample as well. This chain connects TRBV6-1 to TRBJ1-2; a weak D match, TRBD1 (5 bases). Germline CDR1 reads MNHNS; CDR2 reads SASEGT. V lost 2 bases and J 7 bases, leaving 11 bases between the germline ends. The CDR3 spans 13 residues. The CDR3 DNA reads as TGTGCCAGCAGTGAATCCGGGGGAGGTGGCTACACCTTC. Protein product: CASSESGGGGYTF.

The chain employs TRBV9 and TRBJ2-3; 8 nucleotides agree with TRBD2. J lost 8 bases, V lost 3 bases, and 11 bases had no gene match. Germline V lookup: CDR1 SGDLS, CDR2 YYNGEE. The CDR3 has 15 amino acids. Here the CDR3 reads CASSGTIPAGGTQYF. The DNA for the CDR3 is TGTGCCAGCAGCGGGACCATCCCCGCGGGAGGTACGCAGTATTTT.